This TCR beta chain came from a study of CD4 T cells in relation to SARS-CoV-2 and coronaviruses (dated by TCRdb to the early 2020s). Regarding the study in general: The ViraFEST assay cultured PBMCs with antigen for 10 days, then sequenced TCR beta CDR3s to find antigen-specific clonal expansions. An HIV-1 Nef peptide pool or a culture without peptide was used as the negative reference condition. Shared crossreactive spike epitopes were mapped to their HLA restriction using patient-derived lymphoblastoid cell lines. At the level of individual TCR clonotypes, the study measured memory CD4+ T cell crossreactivity between SARS-CoV-2 spike protein and common cold coronavirus spike proteins. Samples from three pre-COVID donors and the naive versus memory experiments were sequenced with the Adaptive Biotechnologies TCR-sequencing kit; other data were Illumina-based. For other donors in the study, expansion assays were sequenced with a different, Illumina-based TCR-beta assay.

The protocol used for the library was the immunoSEQ multiplex PCR assay. As for the original processing: During preprocessing, nonproductive sequences were discarded, as were any CDR3s that did not begin with C, did not end with F or W, or were shorter than 7 amino acids. The MANAFEST web app was used to call antigen-specific clonotypes on the basis of expansion compared with the reference and with other culture wells. A clone was considered positive if significant expansion relative to the reference culture was observed in 2 of 3 replicate wells at an FDR below 0.05. To be called positive, a clone also had to show significant expansion compared with every other tandem well and an odds ratio greater than 5. After three terminal residues were trimmed from each end, CDR3 homology was quantified as pairwise Levenshtein distance using the stringdist R package. The immuneACCESS repertoire file appears here via TCRdb, limited to in-frame rearrangements. These files lack a portion of the clones; in checked studies, under half of the deficit traces to unresolved V genes, and the cause of the others is not known. V, J and clone size derive from that table, while D and trimming were established from the DNA sequence. The sample includes nearly 30,000 clones, with over 75% observed a single time. The ten largest make up about 15% of the sample.

A word on this clone: The antigen it binds to is not known. Per-base qualities were not stored, and no clone one base away is much larger.

CD4+ T cells from unexposed donors were collected before the COVID-19 pandemic (2011-2018). Following 10 days of culture, the EasySep CD4+ T cell isolation kit was used to isolate CD4+ T cells. As cell number allowed, CD4+ T cells from unexposed donors were tested for reactivity to SARS-CoV-2 S and N and to four common cold coronavirus spike pools. PBMCs were cultured at roughly 2.2 million per well in IMDM supplemented with 5% human AB serum and about 9.2 IU/ml IL-2. Half of the culture medium was replaced with fresh IL-2-containing medium on days 3 and 7. In general, triplicate replicate wells were used for every peptide culture condition. Leukapheresis product for the unexposed donors was purchased commercially. Ficoll-Paque PLUS gradient centrifugation was used to isolate PBMCs from either whole blood or leukapheresis product. The PBMCs went either fresh into the expansion assay or into cryopreservation at -140 degrees C. The QIAamp Micro DNA Kit was used to extract genomic DNA from the CD4+ T cells.

Overall results and qualifications from the work: Memory CD4+ clonotypes crossrecognizing SARS-CoV-2 and at least one common cold coronavirus spike were found in roughly three fifths of donors. Pre-pandemic and post-infection samples were not both contributed by any donor, so tracing of the source of pre-existing responses was limited. Compared with monoreactive clones, crossreactive clones had significantly weaker SARS-CoV-2-driven expansion, a result consistent with antigenic imprinting. The study was limited by small numbers of patients and tested TCRs. Because the crossreactivity analysis focused on spike protein, crossreactivity against other viral proteins was not assessed.

Inclusive of the bounding cysteine and phenylalanine, the CDR3 is 14 residues long. The kept DNA is CDR3 alone, 42 bases in frame from the first base. V is cut back by 3 bases and J by 6 bases, with 7 bases in the junction unmatched. From the germline V gene, CDR1 is MGHRA and CDR2 is YSYEKL. Rearrangement joined TRBV4-1 to TRBJ2-7; TRBD1 fits 8 bases in the junction. This sequence originates from a human donor in good health. The sample taken for sequencing was CD4+ T cells from PBMCs, cultured in vitro. CDR3 reads: CASSHPTRGPEQYF. The nucleotide sequence is TGCGCCAGCAGCCATCCCACCAGGGGGCCCGAGCAGTACTTC.